This is a list of T cell receptor beta chains from one sample in a study of shared clonotypes between healthy human individuals. Some clones are missing from TCRdb's copy, which holds only in-frame ones; the method was immunoSEQ multiplex PCR. This repertoire shows almost 700,000 clones, around 92% found once; its top ten account for roughly 22%. Material for sequencing was naive CD8+ T cells sorted from blood. The source is a man between 25 and 39 years old in good health. Both conserved end residues are part of each CDR3. D genes are given only for firm matches. Clone size is stated in some rows and not others, as once, few, many or a class when expanded.

V gene	J gene	D gene	clone size	CDR3 DNA	CDR3 protein
TRBV5-1	TRBJ2-1	TRBD2	-	TGCGCCAGCAGCATTAGACTAGCGGGACTCCGAGATCAAGAGCAGTTCTTC	CASSIRLAGLRDQEQFF
TRBV7-3	TRBJ1-1	-	-	TGTGCCAGCAGCCTGGGGGGACCGAACACTGAAGCTTTCTTT	CASSLGGPNTEAFF
TRBV29-1	TRBJ1-2	-	-	TGCAGCGTTGCGGTTACTAACTATGGCTACACCTTC	CSVAVTNYGYTF
TRBV19	TRBJ2-5	-	-	TGTGCCAGTAGTCCCCCAACTAGTGTCGAGACCCAGTACTTC	CASSPPTSVETQYF
TRBV9	TRBJ2-3	TRBD2	-	TGTGCCAGCAGTCATTCTAGCGGGCGCACAGATACGCAGTATTTT	CASSHSSGRTDTQYF
TRBV9	TRBJ2-1	TRBD2	-	TGTGCCAGCAGGGTACCCCCGGGAGGACCCTACAATGAGCAGTTCTTC	CASRVPPGGPYNEQFF
TRBV7-9	TRBJ2-5	TRBD2	-	TGTGCCAGCAGCCAAACTAGCGGAGGGGTGGGAGAGACCCAGTACTTC	CASSQTSGGVGETQYF
TRBV9	TRBJ2-1	TRBD1	-	TGTGCCAGCAGCGCCGCAGGGGGCTACAATGAGCAGTTCTTC	CASSAAGGYNEQFF
TRBV14	TRBJ2-6	-	-	TGTGCCAGCAGCGAGGCCTACACCCAGAGCTCTGGGGCCAACGTCCTGACTTTC	CASSEAYTQSSGANVLTF
TRBV7-9	TRBJ2-1	-	-	TGTGCCAGCAGCTTAGGTCTATTAATGGATGAGCAGTTCTTC	CASSLGLLMDEQFF
TRBV7-8	TRBJ2-3	-	-	TGTGCCAGCAGCTCCTCCCCGGTAGATACGCAGTATTTT	CASSSSPVDTQYF
TRBV7-9	TRBJ2-7	-	-	TGTGCCAGCAGTTGGGACTTCTACGAGCAGTACTTC	CASSWDFYEQYF
TRBV13	TRBJ2-7	-	-	TGTGCCACGGACGAATCCTACGAGCAGTACTTC	CATDESYEQYF
TRBV19	TRBJ1-3	-	-	TGTGCCAGTAACACCATCTTGGGGGCAGGATCTGGAAACACCATATATTTT	CASNTILGAGSGNTIYF
TRBV30	TRBJ2-7	-	-	TGTGCCTGGAGTGAGGGAGCAGGCGAGCAGTACTTC	CAWSEGAGEQYF
TRBV18	TRBJ2-5	-	-	TGTGCCAGCTCACCACGGCGAAGCAGTGGAGCAGAGACCCAGTACTTC	CASSPRRSSGAETQYF
TRBV28	TRBJ2-6	-	-	TGTGCCAGCAGTTTTGATAGCCCCTCTGGGGCCAACGTCCTGACTTTC	CASSFDSPSGANVLTF
TRBV11-2	TRBJ2-7	TRBD2	-	TGTGCCAGCAGCTTCAGAGCGGGACCTATGGACGAGCAGTACTTC	CASSFRAGPMDEQYF
TRBV7-8	TRBJ1-1	TRBD1	-	TGTGCCAGCAGCTCAGACAGGGGAACTGTCCCTGAAGCTTTCTTT	CASSSDRGTVPEAFF
TRBV7-2	TRBJ1-1	-	-	TGTGCCAGCAGCCTCCGGATGTTTTTCACTGAAGCTTTCTTT	CASSLRMFFTEAFF
TRBV7-2	TRBJ2-3	-	-	TGTGCCAGCAGCTTATCTTTAGCGGTAACTAGCATAGATACGCAGTATTTT	CASSLSLAVTSIDTQYF
TRBV29-1	TRBJ2-7	TRBD2	-	TGCAGCGTTGAAGATGGAGCGGGGTCCTACGAGCAGTACTTC	CSVEDGAGSYEQYF
TRBV5-1	TRBJ2-7	-	-	TGCGCCAGCAGCCCGTGGGGTAACGAGCAGTACTTC	CASSPWGNEQYF
TRBV4-1	TRBJ1-1	-	-	TGCGCCAGCAGCCAAGATCGTACAGGGCTGAACACTGAAGCTTTCTTT	CASSQDRTGLNTEAFF
TRBV9	TRBJ2-5	TRBD2	-	TGTGCCAGCAGCGTAGGCTGGCGGGAGGCTGGAGAGACCCAGTACTTC	CASSVGWREAGETQYF
TRBV6-1	TRBJ1-5	-	-	TGTGCCAGCTCATACAGGGCCTCTAGCAATCAGCCCCAGCATTTT	CASSYRASSNQPQHF
TRBV28	TRBJ2-2	-	-	TGTGCCAGCAGTCCCCGACAGAACACCGGGGAGCTGTTTTTT	CASSPRQNTGELFF
TRBV7-2	TRBJ2-1	-	-	TGTGCCAGCAGCTCTATCCCCCCGCCGACAGACAATGAGCAGTTCTTC	CASSSIPPPTDNEQFF
TRBV7-9	TRBJ2-7	-	once	TGTGCCAGCAGCTTAGACCTGCTCGAGCAGTACTTC	CASSLDLLEQYF
TRBV10-3	TRBJ1-5	-	-	TGTGCCATCAGTGAGTCGAGGACAGACGGCAATCAGCCCCAGCATTTT	CAISESRTDGNQPQHF
TRBV27	TRBJ2-2	-	-	TGTGCCAGCACCCTTCGTCCCATGAACACCGGGGAGCTGTTTTTT	CASTLRPMNTGELFF
TRBV29-1	TRBJ1-2	-	-	TGCAGCGTTGAACAGGGAGGATATGGCTACACCTTC	CSVEQGGYGYTF
TRBV19	TRBJ2-1	TRBD2	-	TGTGCCAGTAGTATAGGGGGTAGCGGGAGACTATACAATGAGCAGTTCTTC	CASSIGGSGRLYNEQFF
TRBV28	TRBJ1-3	-	-	TGTGCCAGCAGCCGATTTGGGGACACCATATATTTT	CASSRFGDTIYF
TRBV27	TRBJ2-5	TRBD2	-	TGTGCCAGCACGGCCGGGACTAGCGGGAATCTAGAGACCCAGTACTTC	CASTAGTSGNLETQYF